This T cell receptor beta chain was retrieved from a study of PD-L1 blockade in urothelial cancer. CDR1 and CDR2 from the germline V gene are SEHNR and FQNEAQ (reference sequence). Trimming cost V 1 base and J 4 bases, with 10 bases left between them. This CDR3 has 14 amino acids. The time point denotes: pretreatment peripheral blood. Sequencing was performed with immunoSEQ multiplex PCR; in TCRdb, only in-frame clones are kept and a portion is missing. Of about 86,000 clones detected, 85% appear once; the ten largest clones hold roughly an eighth. This rearrangement joins TRBV7-9 to TRBJ1-2; the D is unclear. This clonotype was obtained from a man between 60 and 70 years old with urothelial cancer. The sample here was PBMCs, taken around atezolizumab (anti-PD-L1) treatment. CDR3 coding DNA: TGTGCCAGCAGCTTAGTAGCTATCTCCTATGGCTACACCTTC. It is translated as CASSLVAISYGYTF.